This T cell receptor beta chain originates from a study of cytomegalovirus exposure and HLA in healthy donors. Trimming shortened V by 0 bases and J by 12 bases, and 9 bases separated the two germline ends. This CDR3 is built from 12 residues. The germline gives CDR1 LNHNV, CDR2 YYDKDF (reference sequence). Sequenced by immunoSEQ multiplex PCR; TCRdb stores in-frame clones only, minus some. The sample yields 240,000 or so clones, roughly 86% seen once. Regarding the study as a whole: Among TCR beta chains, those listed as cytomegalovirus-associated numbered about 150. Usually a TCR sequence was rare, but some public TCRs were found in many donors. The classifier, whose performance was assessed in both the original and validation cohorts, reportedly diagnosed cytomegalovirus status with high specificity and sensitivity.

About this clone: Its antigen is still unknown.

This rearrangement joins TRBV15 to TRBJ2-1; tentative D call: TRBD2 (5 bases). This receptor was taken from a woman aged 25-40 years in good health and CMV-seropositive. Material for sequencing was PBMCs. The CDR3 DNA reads TGTGCCACCAGCAGAGAGGACTCGCGGCAGTTCTTC. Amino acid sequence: CATSREDSRQFF.